Following are 12 T cell receptor beta chains from one sample sequenced in a study of blood T cell repertoires in COVID-19. The repertoire was sequenced with immunoSEQ multiplex PCR; TCRdb's copy has only in-frame clones and lacks some. The data show about 100,000 clones, about nine tenths seen once. Sequences were obtained from peripheral blood. These receptors came from a man in his fifties with acute or convalescent COVID-19.

This chain joins TRBV12-3 or TRBV12-4 and TRBJ1-2, with 8 bases identical to TRBD1. With 8 bases clipped from V and 4 bases from J, the junction kept 6 bases outside the gene matches. There are 13 residues in the CDR3. The CDR3 is CASFRGLVYGYTF. The CDR3 nucleotides read TGTGCCAGCTTCAGGGGGCTCGTCTATGGCTACACCTTC.

This sequence joins TRBV29-1 and TRBJ1-1; D gene ambiguous. V lost 5 bases, J lost 0 bases, and 7 bases lay in between. Per the germline V gene, CDR1 is SQVTM and CDR2 is ANQGSEA. The CDR3 covers 12 residues. This CDR3 reads CSVQLMNTEAFF. CDR3 coding DNA: TGCAGCGTTCAACTCATGAACACTGAAGCTTTCTTT.

This chain uses TRBV30 with TRBJ1-5; 8 nucleotides match TRBD1. With V trimmed by 1 base and J by 3 bases, 2 bases remained unmatched. Germline CDR1 is GTSNPN and CDR2 is SVGIG (reference sequence). CDR3 length equals 14 residues. CDR3 nucleotides: TGTGCCTGGAGTGGGACAGGGTTCAATCAGCCCCAGCATTTT. The encoded protein is CAWSGTGFNQPQHF.

This rearrangement joins TRBV7-9 to TRBJ2-7; 8 bases line up with TRBD1. The junction had 9 bases not matched to a gene; V was cut back by 4 bases and J by 10 bases. This CDR3 has 13 residues. Germline V gives CDR1 SEHNR, CDR2 FQNEAQ (reference sequence). The CDR3 here is CASSSPDREDQYF. Written as DNA, the CDR3 is TGTGCCAGCAGCTCTCCGGACAGGGAAGATCAGTACTTC.

The CDR3 DNA follows: TGTGCCAGCAGCCGAACAGGGGTAATTTTGTACGAGCAGTACTTC. This codes for CASSRTGVILYEQYF. The genes are TRBV3-1 (or the pseudogene TRBV3-2) and TRBJ2-7, with 7 bases lining up with TRBD1. V dropped 4 bases and J dropped 4; count of bases not matched to a gene: 10. The germline gives CDR1 LGHDT, CDR2 YNNKEL (reference sequence). This CDR3 contains 15 residues.

The genes are TRBV2 and TRBJ1-4; D possibly corresponds to TRBD1 (6 bases). Germline-derived CDR1 and CDR2 are SNHLY and FYNNEI. The CDR3 spans 14 residues. V was shortened by 2 bases and J by 4 bases, with 8 bases between the two germline ends. CDR3 DNA: TGTGCCAGCAGTGAAAGCAGGGGTAATGAAAAACTGTTTTTT. This translates into CASSESRGNEKLFF.

The chain couples TRBV4-1 to TRBJ2-7, with D tentatively TRBD1 (6 bases). V was trimmed by 4 bases and J by 1 base, leaving 11 bases between them. The length of the CDR3 is 14 residues. CDR1 is MGHRA and CDR2 is YSYEKL in the germline V gene. This chain's CDR3 is CASSPADRSYEQYF. The DNA of the CDR3 is TGCGCCAGCAGCCCAGCAGACAGGTCCTACGAGCAGTACTTC.

The chain has TRBV18 and TRBJ2-7; TRBD1 aligns across 9 bases. Germline-derived CDR1 and CDR2 are KGHSH and LQKENI. After removal of 6 bases from V and 0 bases from J, the junction contained 3 bases not matched to a gene. The CDR3 loop spans 14 amino acids. CDR3 DNA sequence: TGTGCCAGCTCGACGGACAGGGGCTCCTACGAGCAGTACTTC. Protein sequence: CASSTDRGSYEQYF.

The J gene is TRBJ2-2, the V gene TRBV27; D gene ambiguous. Germline V gene lookup returns CDR1 MNHEY and CDR2 SMNVEV (reference sequence). The length of the CDR3 is 13 residues. V lost 3 bases, J lost 0 bases, and 2 bases lay in between. Here the CDR3 DNA reads TGTGCCAGCAGTTTTACGAACACCGGGGAGCTGTTTTTT. Its translation: CASSFTNTGELFF.

J is TRBJ2-7 and V is TRBV15; TRBD1 might be the D (6 bases). This CDR3 has 15 residues. With 0 bases removed from V and 2 bases from J, the gap between germline ends came to 11 bases. The germline CDR1 and CDR2 sequences are LNHNV and YYDKDF (reference sequence). For the CDR3, the DNA is TGTGCCACCAGCAGAGATTCCGGGGACACCTACGAGCAGTACTTC. Translating gives CATSRDSGDTYEQYF.

The V and J genes are TRBV2 and TRBJ2-7; D is ambiguous. V was clipped by 10 bases and J by 4 bases, with 17 bases between them. The length of the CDR3 is 13 residues. Germline V gene data show CDR1 as SNHLY and CDR2 as FYNNEI. CDR3 in amino acids: CATPREDRYEQYF. The DNA for the CDR3 is TGTGCCACCCCCCGAGAGGATCGGTACGAGCAGTACTTC.

The V and J genes are TRBV28 and TRBJ1-5, with 9 bases fitting TRBD1. V lost 3 bases to trimming and J lost 1 base; unmatched junction nucleotides: 10. Looked up from germline, CDR1 is MDHEN and CDR2 is SYDVKM. The CDR3 sequence is 18 residues long. CDR3 coding DNA: TGTGCCAGCAGTTTGACCCGGACAGGGGTGGGGAGCAATCAGCCCCAGCATTTT. The encoded protein is CASSLTRTGVGSNQPQHF.